The clone carrying this TCR beta chain was seen a handful of times. The data are from a study of patients and donors after allogeneic stem cell transplantation. V was pared by 8 bases and J by 5 bases, with 18 bases between. CDR1 and CDR2 from the germline V gene are MNHEY and SMNVEV (reference sequence). The CDR3 sequence is 14 residues long. MiXCR, applied by TCRdb to the RT-PCR reads, yields one record per CDR3 protein. The profile shows about 960,000 distinct CDR3 sequences, 15% to 20% of them singletons. The sample taken for sequencing was blood, either unsorted or a sorted T cell fraction (not recorded which). The rearrangement uses TRBV27 and TRBJ1-2, with D maybe TRBD1 (5 bases). This TCR came from a human donor who was either an allogeneic HSCT recipient or a stem cell or donor lymphocyte infusion donor (not recorded which). It is not recorded whose cells these are; they may come from a transplant donor. CDR3 DNA: TGTGCCAGCGGAAACGGGGGGGTAGCTTATGGCTACACCTTC. Its translation is CASGNGGVAYGYTF.